Following are 8 T cell receptor beta chains from one sample sequenced in a study of cytotoxic CD8 clonotypes in ibrutinib-treated CLL. Profiled with immunoSEQ multiplex PCR; TCRdb holds only in-frame clones, not every one. This table has over 130,000 clones, around 80% appearing once. The sequences come from PBMCs, collected after 36 months of ibrutinib treatment. The origin of the receptors is a human donor with chronic lymphocytic leukemia.

The gene calls are TRBV4-1 and TRBJ2-7, with unresolved D. Per the germline V gene, CDR1 is MGHRA and CDR2 is YSYEKL. V was cut by 1 base and J by 4 bases, with 11 bases left in between. This CDR3 has 14 residues. CDR3 DNA sequence: TGCGCCAGCAGCCAAGGGTGGGGTGCTTACGAGCAGTACTTC. It codes for CASSQGWGAYEQYF.

The chain is built from TRBV4-1 and TRBJ2-1; maybe TRBD1 (6 bases). The CDR3 consists of 15 residues. Between the trimmed V and J ends, which lost 1 base and 7 bases, there was a span of 14 bases. Germline loops: CDR1 MGHRA, CDR2 YSYEKL. The chain's CDR3 is CASSQGGQGWNEQFF. CDR3 sequence (DNA): TGCGCCAGCAGCCAAGGTGGTCAGGGGTGGAATGAGCAGTTCTTC.

The genes are TRBV30 and TRBJ1-6, with a possible D match to TRBD1 (5 bases). CDR1 is GTSNPN, CDR2 SVGIG, per germline (reference sequence). Trimming took off 4 bases at V and 10 bases at J, with 17 bases between the two ends. This CDR3 is built from 14 residues. The CDR3: CAWTGFYLGSPLHF. The CDR3 bases are TGTGCCTGGACAGGGTTTTATCTCGGGTCACCCCTCCACTTT.

The chain couples TRBV19 to TRBJ1-1, with D perhaps matching TRBD1 (5 bases). Between the trimmed V and J ends, which lost 6 bases and 2 bases, there was a span of 13 bases. The CDR3 extends over 14 amino acids. Germline V gene lookup returns CDR1 LNHDA and CDR2 SQIVND (reference sequence). CDR3 DNA: TGTGCCAGTAGATCCCGAAGGGACAACACTGAAGCTTTCTTT. This gives the protein CASRSRRDNTEAFF.

The chain has TRBV30 and TRBJ2-3; TRBD2 might be the D (5 bases). There are 13 residues in the CDR3. CDR1 is GTSNPN, CDR2 SVGIG, per germline (reference sequence). V dropped 0 bases and J dropped 5 bases, with 9 bases sitting between them. CDR3 region: CAWSVPGGDTQYF. CDR3 in DNA: TGTGCCTGGAGTGTACCTGGAGGAGATACGCAGTATTTT. Full variable domain (missing parts from reference TRBV30 and TRBJ2-3): SQTIHQWPATLVQPVGSPLSLECTVEGTSNPNLYWYRQAAGRGLQLLFYSVGIGQISSEVPQNLSASRPQDRQFILSSKKLLLSDSGFYLCAWSVPGGDTQYFGPGTRLTVL.

J is TRBJ1-5 and V is TRBV10-2; D might be TRBD1 (5 bases). CDR1 is WSHSY, CDR2 SAAADI, per germline. The ends were cut back, 3 bases at V and 3 bases at J, with 9 bases in the middle. This CDR3 spans 14 amino acids. The CDR3 coding sequence is TGCGCCAGCAGTGACAGGGCTTACAATCAGCCCCAGCATTTT. This encodes CASSDRAYNQPQHF.

The chain joins TRBV6-6 to TRBJ2-1; 12 bases match TRBD2. The CDR3 has 15 residues. CDR1 is MNHNY, CDR2 SVGAGI, per germline (reference sequence). The J segment lost 8 bases and the V segment lost 7 bases, leaving 9 bases of the junction unmatched. This CDR3 is CASKLLAGGADEQFF. Written as DNA, the CDR3 is TGTGCCAGCAAGCTACTAGCGGGAGGTGCTGATGAGCAGTTCTTC.

Only one count was recorded for this clone. The V gene is TRBV2, the J gene TRBJ1-2, with no clear D. V gave up 5 bases and J gave up 8 bases, with 9 bases separating them. CDR1 and CDR2 from the germline V gene are SNHLY and FYNNEI. The length of the CDR3 is 11 residues. The CDR3 DNA follows: TGTGCCAGCAGTCCGGCGTACGGCTACACCTTC. Its translation is CASSPAYGYTF.